Shown below are 9 T cell receptor beta chains from a single sample sequenced in a study of cytomegalovirus exposure and HLA in healthy donors. Amplification used 60 Vbeta primers and 13 Jbeta primers. Profiled with immunoSEQ multiplex PCR; TCRdb holds only in-frame clones, not every one. Its table lists just under 60,000 clones. The material sequenced was PBMCs. These receptors came from a male donor in good health and CMV-seronegative.

The gene calls are TRBV27 and TRBJ1-1; 7 nucleotides align to TRBD1. The CDR3 covers 13 residues. The J segment lost 7 bases and the V segment lost 5 bases, leaving 7 bases of the junction unmatched. Germline V CDR1 and CDR2: MNHEY, SMNVEV (reference sequence). CDR3 DNA: TGTGCCAGCAGTCCCGGGACAGTCGGTGAAGCTTTCTTT. Translating gives CASSPGTVGEAFF.

The CDR3 loop is CASSRPSGAGRNEQFF. Written as DNA, the CDR3 is TGTGCCAGCAGCCGCCCAAGCGGGGCGGGTAGGAATGAGCAGTTCTTC. The chain couples TRBV28 to TRBJ2-1; 7 bases align to TRBD2. V was clipped by 6 bases and J by 7 bases; unmatched bases: 15. This CDR3 is 16 amino acids long. The germline CDR1 and CDR2 sequences are MDHEN and SYDVKM.

The V call is TRBV4-3, the J call TRBJ2-6, with 7 bases that match TRBD2. CDR1 is LGHNA and CDR2 is YSLEER in the germline V gene. V trimming: 1 base; J trimming: 0 bases; junction bases outside the gene matches: 12. This CDR3 comprises 20 residues. The CDR3 here is CASSQAPLGGTSSGANVLTF. For the CDR3, the DNA is TGCGCCAGCAGCCAAGCACCCTTGGGGGGGACCAGCTCTGGGGCCAACGTCCTGACTTTC.

The CDR3 loop is CASSPGAASGIYEQYF. In DNA, the CDR3 is TGTGCCAGCAGCCCGGGGGCGGCTAGCGGGATCTACGAGCAGTACTTC. This chain joins TRBV11-2 and TRBJ2-5; 9 nucleotides agree with TRBD2. The J call may be faulty, since TRBJ2-7 better matches the DNA end. Germline CDR1 SGHAT, CDR2 FQNNGV. This CDR3 spans 16 amino acids.

The gene calls are TRBV28 and TRBJ2-1; D is uncertain. This CDR3 is 12 amino acids long. V lost 3 bases, J lost 15 bases, and 15 bases lay in between. Per germline, CDR1 MDHEN and CDR2 SYDVKM. The CDR3 sequence: CASSLGIESPFF. CDR3 DNA: TGTGCCAGCAGTTTGGGCATTGAGTCTCCGTTCTTC.

The chain's CDR3 is CASSETLSGSFSYNEQFF. CDR3 nucleotide sequence: TGTGCCAGCAGTGAAACTCTTAGCGGGAGTTTCTCCTACAATGAGCAGTTCTTC. The chain recombines TRBV25-1 with TRBJ2-1, with 9 bases lining up with TRBD2. V lost 2 bases and J lost 0; bases outside the gene matches: 8. Germline CDR1 MGHDK, CDR2 SYGVNS. The length of the CDR3 is 18 residues.

V usage is TRBV28 and J usage is TRBJ1-2, with D unclear. V was pared by 3 bases and J by 8 bases, with 10 bases between. Germline V gene data show CDR1 as MDHEN and CDR2 as SYDVKM. There are 12 residues in the CDR3. CDR3: CASSFAGRGYTF. DNA for the CDR3: TGTGCCAGCAGTTTCGCGGGGAGGGGCTACACCTTC.

V is TRBV5-1 and J is TRBJ2-1, with TRBD1 matching over 9 bases. The germline CDR1 and CDR2 sequences are SGHRS and YFSETQ. CDR3 length: 15 amino acids. Trimming removed 4 bases from V and 7 bases from J; junction bases left unmatched: 9. CDR3 sequence: CASSTRWDRVNEQFF. In DNA form, the CDR3 reads TGCGCCAGCAGCACCCGCTGGGACAGGGTGAATGAGCAGTTCTTC.

V is TRBV18 and J is TRBJ1-1, with D perhaps matching TRBD1 (5 bases). Germline V gives CDR1 KGHSH, CDR2 LQKENI. The CDR3 length is 15 residues. Trimming removed 8 bases at V and 0 bases at J, with 16 bases between. The CDR3 DNA reads TGTGCCAGCCTCACGCCGGGGGAGGTGAACACTGAAGCTTTCTTT. Translated, it gives CASLTPGEVNTEAFF.